This T cell receptor beta chain appears in the sequencing data of a study of OX40 agonist ivuxolimab in advanced cancers. The wider study: Patients took ivuxolimab, an agonistic anti-OX40 (CD134) antibody.

Profiling relied on immunoSEQ multiplex PCR, and the TCRdb table lists in-frame clones only, not all of them. The sample yields 60,000 to 75,000 clones, around 81% seen once. This clone has a single count. The receptor's source is an adult with an advanced solid tumor such as melanoma, head and neck, liver or kidney cancer. This material consisted of CD4+ or CD8+ T cells sorted from blood, taken in a trial of the OX40 agonist ivuxolimab.

The CDR3 DNA is TGTGCCAGCAGCTCCCCAGTCGGGGAGCTGTTTTTT. This encodes CASSSPVGELFF. The rearrangement joins TRBV11-2 to TRBJ2-2; D unclear. Trimming stripped 4 bases from V and 7 bases from J, with 7 bases between. The CDR3 is 12 amino acids. Per the germline V gene, CDR1 is SGHAT and CDR2 is FQNNGV.